This T cell receptor beta chain was sequenced during a study of T-cell reconstitution after alpha-beta-depleted transplantation in children. The germline CDR1 and CDR2 sequences are SGDLS and YYNGEE. The length of the CDR3 is 13 residues. V was trimmed by 0 bases and J by 7 bases, leaving 10 bases between them. The TCRbeta library was prepared with unique molecular identifiers. TCRdb recomputed calls from the PCR reads with MiXCR, one row per CDR3 protein. This repertoire shows some 600,000 distinct CDR3 sequences, 16% found once; its top ten account for 0.9% to 1.2%. This TCR was sampled from a human donor who donated a stem cell graft to a child with acute myeloid leukemia. Here the sequenced sample was PBMCs from the stem cell graft donor, taken from the stem cell graft. This chain joins TRBV9 and TRBJ1-1; possible D gene TRBD1, 5 bases. The DNA of the CDR3 is TGTGCCAGCAGCGTAGACGGCGGGGGTGAAGCTTTCTTT. Translation gives CASSVDGGGEAFF. The full variable domain, with the rest looked up from reference TRBV9 and TRBJ1-1, is DSGVTQTPKHLITATGQRVTLRCSPRSGDLSVYWYQQSLDQGLQFLIQYYNGEERAKGNILERFSAQQFPDLHSELNLSSLELGDSALYFCASSVDGGGEAFFGQGTRLTVV.